This T cell receptor (beta chain) came from a study of CD8 T cells in Susac syndrome. Negative isolation yielded the CD8+ and CD4+ T cells, while FACS enriched the TEMRA cells. CDR1 and CDR2 (germline): MNHEY, SVGEGT. The CDR3 covers 14 residues. The J segment lost 7 bases and the V segment lost 6 bases, leaving 4 bases of the junction unmatched. In its sample, this clonotype was seen a few times. An amount of RNA that ranged from roughly 0.45 to 1 ug was reverse transcribed with random hexamers. The immunoSEQ assay covered 54 Vbeta and 13 Jbeta segments for CDR3. TCRdb reprocessed the immunoSEQ multiplex PCR reads with MiXCR, giving one entry per CDR3 protein. The sample shows 300,000 or so distinct CDR3 sequences, 92% of them seen only once.

The receptor's source is a human donor with multiple sclerosis. The chain combines TRBV6-2 or TRBV6-3 with TRBJ1-6; 9 positions match TRBD1. The sample comprised CD4+ T cells from PBMCs. The CDR3 region has the DNA TGTGCCAGCAGCCGGACAGGGGTAAATTCACCCCTCCACTTT. Translated: CASSRTGVNSPLHF.